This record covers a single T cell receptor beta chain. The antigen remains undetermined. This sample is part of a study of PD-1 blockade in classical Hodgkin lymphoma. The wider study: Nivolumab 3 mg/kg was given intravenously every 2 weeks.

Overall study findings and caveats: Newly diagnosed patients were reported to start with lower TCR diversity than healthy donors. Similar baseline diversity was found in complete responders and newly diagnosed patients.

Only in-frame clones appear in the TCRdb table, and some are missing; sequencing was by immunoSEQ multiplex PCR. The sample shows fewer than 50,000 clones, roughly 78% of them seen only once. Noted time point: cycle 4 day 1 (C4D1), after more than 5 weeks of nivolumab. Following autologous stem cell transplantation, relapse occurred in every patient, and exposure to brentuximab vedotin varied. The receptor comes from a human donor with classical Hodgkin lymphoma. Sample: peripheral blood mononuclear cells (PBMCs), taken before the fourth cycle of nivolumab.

The CDR3 DNA follows: TGTGCCAGCAGCTTGGGGTCTAGCGGGGGGGCCTACGAGCAGTACTTC. It codes for CASSLGSSGGAYEQYF. The chain links TRBV5-5 to TRBJ2-7; 12 bases match TRBD2. Trimming took 0 bases from V and 2 from J; bases not matched to a gene: 3. CDR1 and CDR2 (germline): SGHKS, YYEKEE (reference sequence). CDR3 length equals 16 residues. Using reference TRBV5-5 and TRBJ2-7 for the parts outside the CDR3, the full variable domain is DAGVTQSPTHLIKTRGQQVTLRCSPISGHKSVSWYQQVLGQGPQFIFQYYEKEERGRGNFPDRFSARQFPNYSSELNVNALLLGDSALYLCASSLGSSGGAYEQYFGPGTRLTVT.